The 17 T cell receptor beta chains presented below share a single source sample, sequenced in a study of T cell responses to AZD1222 COVID-19 vaccine. Only in-frame clones appear in the TCRdb table, and some are missing; sequencing was by immunoSEQ multiplex PCR. The data hold tens of thousands of clones, with just over 85% observed a single time. The sequenced sample was peripheral blood, obtained on day 0 of MenACWY control vaccination. These receptors came from an adult in good health.

The chain recombines TRBV10-3 with TRBJ2-3; D is uncertain. The germline V and J ends were trimmed by 0 bases and 8 bases, with 9 bases remaining between them. CDR1 ENHRY and CDR2 SYGVKD come from the germline V gene. The CDR3 has 13 amino acids. The CDR3 DNA sequence: TGTGCCATCAGTGAGTCGAATACTGGTACGCAGTATTTT. Protein product: CAISESNTGTQYF.

This chain connects TRBV19 to TRBJ1-5, with D perhaps TRBD1 (5 bases). V was clipped by 2 bases and J by 0 bases, with 17 bases between them. Germline CDR1 and CDR2: LNHDA and SQIVND (reference sequence). The CDR3 is 18 amino acids. The CDR3 protein is CASSIMGQGLYSNQPQHF. In nucleotides, the CDR3 is TGTGCCAGTAGTATAATGGGCCAGGGTCTCTATAGCAATCAGCCCCAGCATTTT.

The V and J genes are TRBV14 and TRBJ2-3; D perhaps matches TRBD2 (7 bases). Trimming took 0 bases from V and 1 from J, leaving 14 bases between them. The CDR3 length is 17 residues. Germline V lookup: CDR1 SGHDN, CDR2 FVKESK. CDR3 nucleotides: TGTGCCAGCAGCCAAGATGAAGGGCGGGGGCGCACAGATACGCAGTATTTT. Protein sequence: CASSQDEGRGRTDTQYF.

This rearrangement joins TRBV7-7 to TRBJ2-1; TRBD2 matches at 12 bases. The CDR3 is 15 amino acids. Germline V gene data show CDR1 as SSHAT and CDR2 as FNYEAQ (reference sequence). The ends lost 3 bases at V and 9 bases at J; junction bases unmatched: 6. CDR3 nucleotide sequence: TGTGCCAGCAGCTTGACTAGCGGGGGTTATAGTGAGCAGTTCTTC. This gives the protein CASSLTSGGYSEQFF.

This clone has only one observation. The rearrangement links TRBV14 to TRBJ2-1; 7 nucleotides match TRBD2. J was trimmed by 1 base and V by 0 bases; bases with no gene match: 6. The CDR3 has 17 amino acids. CDR1 is SGHDN, CDR2 FVKESK, per germline. The CDR3 region is CASSQDLGGGSYNEQFF. DNA of the CDR3: TGTGCCAGCAGCCAAGATCTGGGGGGGGGATCCTACAATGAGCAGTTCTTC.

This chain links TRBV3-1 (or the pseudogene TRBV3-2) with TRBJ2-3; 7 nucleotides align to TRBD1. The CDR3 sequence is 18 residues long. CDR1 and CDR2 (germline): LGHDT, YNNKEL (reference sequence). The ends lost 0 bases at V and 3 bases at J; junction bases unmatched: 12. The CDR3 region is CASSQDPIAAGGTDTQYF. CDR3 nucleotide sequence: TGTGCCAGCAGCCAAGACCCTATCGCGGCAGGGGGAACAGATACGCAGTATTTT.

The chain joins TRBV20-1 to TRBJ2-5; D remains ambiguous. The germline CDR1 and CDR2 sequences are DFQATT and SNEGSKA (reference sequence). With 3 bases removed from V and 3 bases from J, the gap between germline ends came to 5 bases. The CDR3 length is 11 residues. CDR3 sequence (DNA): TGCAGTGCTAGCGATAAAGAGACCCAGTACTTC. Its translation: CSASDKETQYF.

The V gene is TRBV15, the J gene TRBJ1-4, with D maybe TRBD1 (5 bases). Germline lookup yields CDR1 LNHNV and CDR2 YYDKDF (reference sequence). The CDR3 has 19 residues. The V end was cut by 2 bases, the J end by 3 bases, with 22 bases between. Here the CDR3 DNA reads TGTGCCACCAGCAGATCTGTCGGGGACCTTGTGGAAGCTAATGAAAAACTGTTTTTT. Amino acids: CATSRSVGDLVEANEKLFF. Supplemented by reference TRBV15 and TRBJ1-4, the full variable domain reads DAMVIQNPRYQVTQFGKPVTLSCSQTLNHNVMYWYQQKSSQAPKLLFHYYDKDFNNEADTPDNFQSRRPNTSFCFLDIRSPGLGDTAMYLCATSRSVGDLVEANEKLFFGSGTQLSVL.

The genes are TRBV9 and TRBJ2-3; 8 nucleotides agree with TRBD2. CDR3 length: 15 residues. With 0 bases clipped from V and 5 bases from J, the junction kept 5 bases outside the gene matches. The germline V gene has CDR1 SGDLS and CDR2 YYNGEE. CDR3 residues: CASSVGNSGVDTQYF. CDR3 in DNA: TGTGCCAGCAGCGTAGGGAATAGCGGGGTAGATACGCAGTATTTT.

The gene calls are TRBV5-5 and TRBJ1-6; 8 bases agree with TRBD1. Germline V gene data show CDR1 as SGHKS and CDR2 as YYEKEE (reference sequence). This CDR3 is 14 amino acids long. With V trimmed by 5 bases and J by 6 bases, 4 bases remained unmatched. The CDR3 DNA is TGTGCCAGCAGTTGGACAGGGCTTAATTCACCCCTCCACTTT. Translation gives CASSWTGLNSPLHF.

This clone was seen once. The chain carries TRBV19 and TRBJ1-1; maybe TRBD1 (6 bases). Germline CDR1 LNHDA, CDR2 SQIVND (reference sequence). V shed 2 bases and J shed 4 bases, with 11 bases lying between them. The CDR3 loop spans 14 amino acids. CDR3 DNA sequence: TGTGCCAGTAGTATATCGGGAGGGGGCACTGAAGCTTTCTTT. Protein sequence: CASSISGGGTEAFF.

The J gene is TRBJ1-2, the V gene TRBV7-9, with TRBD1 identical over 9 bases. The ends lost 5 bases at V and 5 bases at J; junction bases unmatched: 12. The germline V gene has CDR1 SEHNR and CDR2 FQNEAQ (reference sequence). This CDR3 contains 16 residues. The CDR3 is CASSPTDRGGEYGYTF. Written as DNA, the CDR3 is TGTGCCAGCAGCCCGACGGACAGGGGCGGGGAGTATGGCTACACCTTC. The full variable domain, with the rest looked up from reference TRBV7-9 and TRBJ1-2, is DTGVSQNPRHKITKRGQNVTFRCDPISEHNRLYWYRQTLGQGPEFLTYFQNEAQLEKSRLLSDRFSAERPKGSFSTLEIQRTEQGDSAMYLCASSPTDRGGEYGYTFGSGTRLTVV.

The chain has TRBV6-4 and TRBJ2-3; possible D gene TRBD2, 6 bases. This CDR3 comprises 16 residues. The V gene's germline CDR1 is MRHNA and CDR2 SNTAGT. V was clipped by 1 base and J by 2 bases, with 13 bases between them. The CDR3 DNA follows: TGTGCCAGCAGTGACTGGGCTAGCGACACCACAGATACGCAGTATTTT. Residues: CASSDWASDTTDTQYF.

The chain recombines TRBV30 with TRBJ1-1; D is undetermined. The V and J ends lost 1 base and 2 bases respectively, with 8 bases between them. Germline V gene lookup returns CDR1 GTSNPN and CDR2 SVGIG (reference sequence). The CDR3 covers 13 residues. In DNA, the CDR3 is TGTGCCTGGAGTGGTGGGTACAACACTGAAGCTTTCTTT. Residues: CAWSGGYNTEAFF.

The rearrangement uses TRBV3-1 (or the pseudogene TRBV3-2) and TRBJ2-1, with 9 bases lining up with TRBD2. This CDR3 has 16 amino acids. CDR1 and CDR2 from the germline V gene are LGHDT and YNNKEL (reference sequence). With V trimmed by 0 bases and J by 9 bases, 9 bases remained unmatched. For the CDR3, the DNA is TGTGCCAGCAGCCAAGAATTTGCGGGGGGGCCGGGTGAGCAGTTCTTC. This encodes CASSQEFAGGPGEQFF.

The rearrangement joins TRBV7-9 to TRBJ2-1; 7 nucleotides match TRBD1. The CDR3 spans 15 residues. J lost 6 bases, V lost 5 bases, and 10 bases had no gene match. CDR1 and CDR2 from the germline V gene are SEHNR and FQNEAQ (reference sequence). The CDR3 DNA follows: TGTGCCAGCAGCCTCCGGGACAGTAGTCTCAATGAGCAGTTCTTC. Encoded protein: CASSLRDSSLNEQFF.

J is TRBJ2-3 and V is TRBV6-1; D is possibly TRBD2 (5 bases). CDR1 is MNHNS, CDR2 SASEGT, per germline. V lost 1 base, J lost 2 bases, and 10 bases lay in between. The length of the CDR3 is 15 residues. The CDR3 loop is CASSEGERYTDTQYF. The DNA for the CDR3 is TGTGCCAGCAGTGAAGGGGAGCGGTACACAGATACGCAGTATTTT.